This TCR beta chain was identified during a study of CD8+ T cells in alopecia areata. The wider study: Among treated patients, oral tofacitinib was administered at 5 to 10 mg twice daily. Study-level findings and limits: Higher clonality than in normal scalp was seen in lesional scalp, especially alopecia totalis/universalis. Shared TCR sequences were less clear between patients than in mice, possibly partly from HLA diversity.

In each case, RNA was isolated and then reverse transcribed into cDNA as the sequencing template. Sequenced by immunoSEQ multiplex PCR; TCRdb stores in-frame clones only, minus some. The table has some 130,000 clones, under 60% seen once. Germline V lookup: CDR1 GTSNPN, CDR2 SVGIG (reference sequence). V was cut by 0 bases and J by 2 bases, with 16 bases left in between. The CDR3 is made up of 16 amino acids. This clone was seen just once. As yet, its antigen is unknown. The genes are TRBV30 and TRBJ1-2; maybe TRBD1 (5 bases). This sequence was found in a human donor with alopecia areata. The sequencing used CD4+ T cells sorted from blood, collected at week 0. CDR3 protein: CAWSVEGGGANYGYTF. CDR3 nucleotides: TGTGCCTGGAGTGTAGAAGGTGGCGGGGCAAACTATGGCTACACCTTC. The whole variable domain, remainder taken from reference TRBV30 and TRBJ1-2, is SQTIHQWPATLVQPVGSPLSLECTVEGTSNPNLYWYRQAAGRGLQLLFYSVGIGQISSEVPQNLSASRPQDRQFILSSKKLLLSDSGFYLCAWSVEGGGANYGYTFGSGTRLTVV.